The clone carrying this T cell receptor beta chain showed up many times. A TCRbeta library incorporating unique molecular identifiers was prepared. Each CDR3 protein gets one entry after TCRdb re-called the PCR reads with MiXCR. The table has approximately 590,000 distinct CDR3 sequences, about 10% seen once. These data belong to a study of T-cell reconstitution after alpha-beta-depleted transplantation in children. Germline CDR1 is KGHSH and CDR2 is LQKENI. With 2 bases clipped from V and 10 bases from J, the junction kept 4 bases outside the gene matches. This CDR3 spans 14 amino acids. The source material was PBMCs from the stem cell graft donor, sampled from the stem cell graft. This clonotype originated in a human donor who donated a stem cell graft to a child with acute myeloid leukemia. The chain is built from TRBV18 and TRBJ2-1; TRBD2 aligns across 11 bases. CDR3 region: CASSPGLAGGEQFF. In DNA form, the CDR3 reads TGTGCCAGCTCACCAGGTCTAGCGGGAGGAGAGCAGTTCTTC.